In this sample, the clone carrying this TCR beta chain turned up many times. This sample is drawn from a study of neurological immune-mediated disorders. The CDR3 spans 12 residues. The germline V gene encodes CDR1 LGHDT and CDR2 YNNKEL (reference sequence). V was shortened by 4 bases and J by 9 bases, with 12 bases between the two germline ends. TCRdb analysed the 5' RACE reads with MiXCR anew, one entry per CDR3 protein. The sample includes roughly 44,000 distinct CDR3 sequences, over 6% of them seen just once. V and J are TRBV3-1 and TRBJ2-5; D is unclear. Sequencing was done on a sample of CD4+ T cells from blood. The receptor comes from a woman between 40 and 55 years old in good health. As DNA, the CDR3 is TGTGCCAGCAGCCCCCGCCGGGCGTCCCAGTACTTC. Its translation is CASSPRRASQYF.